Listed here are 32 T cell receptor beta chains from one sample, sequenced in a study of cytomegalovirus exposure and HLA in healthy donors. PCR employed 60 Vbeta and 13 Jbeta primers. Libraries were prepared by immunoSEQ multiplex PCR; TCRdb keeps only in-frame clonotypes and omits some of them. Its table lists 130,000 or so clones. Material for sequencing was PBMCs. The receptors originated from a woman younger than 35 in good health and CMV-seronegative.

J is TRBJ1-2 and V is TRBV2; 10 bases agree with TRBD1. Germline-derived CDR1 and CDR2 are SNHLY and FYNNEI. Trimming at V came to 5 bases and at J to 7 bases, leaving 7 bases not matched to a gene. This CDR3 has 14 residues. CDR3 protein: CASSPPRDRGGYTF. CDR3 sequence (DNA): TGTGCCAGCAGTCCCCCCAGGGACAGGGGTGGCTACACCTTC.

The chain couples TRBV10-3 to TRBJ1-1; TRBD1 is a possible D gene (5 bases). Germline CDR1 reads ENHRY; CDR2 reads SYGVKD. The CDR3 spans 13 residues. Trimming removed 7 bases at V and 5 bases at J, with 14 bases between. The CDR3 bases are TGTGCCATCACCGCAGGGTCGGAGACTGAAGCTTTCTTT. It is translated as CAITAGSETEAFF.

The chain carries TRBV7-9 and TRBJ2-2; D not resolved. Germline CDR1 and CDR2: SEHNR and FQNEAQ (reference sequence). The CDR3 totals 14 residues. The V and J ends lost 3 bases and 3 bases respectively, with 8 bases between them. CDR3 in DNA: TGTGCCAGCAGCTTTTTCGTAGACACCGGGGAGCTGTTTTTT. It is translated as CASSFFVDTGELFF. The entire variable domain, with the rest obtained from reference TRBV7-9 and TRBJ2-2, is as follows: DTGVSQNPRHKITKRGQNVTFRCDPISEHNRLYWYRQTLGQGPEFLTYFQNEAQLEKSRLLSDRFSAERPKGSFSTLEIQRTEQGDSAMYLCASSFFVDTGELFFGEGSRLTVL.

The CDR3 DNA sequence: TGTGCCAGCTCACCACCGGGGACAGTGCAAACTGAAGCTTTCTTT. It translates to CASSPPGTVQTEAFF. This chain joins TRBV18 and TRBJ1-1; 7 nucleotides align to TRBD1. The CDR3 consists of 15 residues. The V segment lost 0 bases and the J segment 5 bases; nucleotides outside the gene matches: 6. Germline V gene lookup returns CDR1 KGHSH and CDR2 LQKENI. The full variable domain, in which reference TRBV18 and TRBJ1-1 provide the parts outside the CDR3, is NAGVMQNPRHLVRRRGQEARLRCSPMKGHSHVYWYRQLPEEGLKFMVYLQKENIIDESGMPKERFSAEFPKEGPSILRIQQVVRGDSAAYFCASSPPGTVQTEAFFGQGTRLTVV.

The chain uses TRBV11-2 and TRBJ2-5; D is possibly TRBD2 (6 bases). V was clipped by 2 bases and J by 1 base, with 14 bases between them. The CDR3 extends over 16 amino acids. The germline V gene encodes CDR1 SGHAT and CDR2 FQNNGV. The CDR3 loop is CASSLTAVAAQETQYF. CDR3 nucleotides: TGTGCCAGCAGCTTAACGGCGGTAGCGGCCCAAGAGACCCAGTACTTC.

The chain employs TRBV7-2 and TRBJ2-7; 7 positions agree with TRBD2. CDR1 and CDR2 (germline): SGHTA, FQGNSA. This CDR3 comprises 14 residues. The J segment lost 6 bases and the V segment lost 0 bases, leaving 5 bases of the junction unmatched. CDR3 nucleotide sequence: TGTGCCAGCAGCTTAGCTTTAGCGGGCGGCGAGCAGTACTTC. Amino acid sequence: CASSLALAGGEQYF.

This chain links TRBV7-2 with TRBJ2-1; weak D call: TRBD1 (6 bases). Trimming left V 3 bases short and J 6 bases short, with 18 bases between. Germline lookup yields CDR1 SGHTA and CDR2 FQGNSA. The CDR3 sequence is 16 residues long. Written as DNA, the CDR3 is TGTGCCAGCAGCTTCAGAGGGCAGGGGAGTAGCAATGAGCAGTTCTTC. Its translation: CASSFRGQGSSNEQFF.

CDR3 DNA sequence: TGTGCCAGCAGCGTAGGACAGGGGGCGGGTGGCTACACCTTC. Protein: CASSVGQGAGGYTF. The chain is built from TRBV9 and TRBJ1-2, with 10 bases that match TRBD1. CDR3 length: 14 amino acids. Trimming at V came to 0 bases and at J to 7 bases, leaving 3 bases not matched to a gene. The germline V gene has CDR1 SGDLS and CDR2 YYNGEE.

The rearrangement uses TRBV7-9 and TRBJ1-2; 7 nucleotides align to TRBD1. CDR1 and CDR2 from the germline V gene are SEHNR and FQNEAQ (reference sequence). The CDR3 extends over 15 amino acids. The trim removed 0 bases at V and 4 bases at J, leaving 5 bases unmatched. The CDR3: CASSLAIGQVYGYTF. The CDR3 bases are TGTGCCAGCAGCTTAGCTATTGGACAGGTCTATGGCTACACCTTC.

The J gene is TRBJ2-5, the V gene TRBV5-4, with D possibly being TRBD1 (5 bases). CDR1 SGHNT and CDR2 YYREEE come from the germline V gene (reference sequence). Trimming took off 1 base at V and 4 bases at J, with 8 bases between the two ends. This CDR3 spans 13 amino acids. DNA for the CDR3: TGTGCCAGCAGCTTGCGAACAGGAGAGACCCAGTACTTC. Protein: CASSLRTGETQYF.

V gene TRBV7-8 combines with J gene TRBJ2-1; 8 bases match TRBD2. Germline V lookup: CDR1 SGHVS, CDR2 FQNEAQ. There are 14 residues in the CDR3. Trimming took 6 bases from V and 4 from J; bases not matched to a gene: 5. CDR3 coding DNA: TGTGCCAGCAGGCCGGGACTAGGGTACAATGAGCAGTTCTTC. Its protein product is CASRPGLGYNEQFF. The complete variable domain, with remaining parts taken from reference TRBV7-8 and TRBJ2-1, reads GAGVSQSPRYKVAKRGQDVALRCDPISGHVSLFWYQQALGQGPEFLTYFQNEAQLDKSGLPSDRFFAERPEGSVSTLKIQRTQQEDSAVYLCASRPGLGYNEQFFGPGTRLTVL.

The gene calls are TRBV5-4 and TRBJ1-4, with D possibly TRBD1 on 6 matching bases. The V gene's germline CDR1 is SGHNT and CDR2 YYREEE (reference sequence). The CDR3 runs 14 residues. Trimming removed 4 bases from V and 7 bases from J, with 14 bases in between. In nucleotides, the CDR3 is TGTGCCAGCAGCCGACAGGCGGAGGTTGAAAAACTGTTTTTT. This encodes CASSRQAEVEKLFF. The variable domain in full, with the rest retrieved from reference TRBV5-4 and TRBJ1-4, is ETGVTQSPTHLIKTRGQQVTLRCSSQSGHNTVSWYQQALGQGPQFIFQYYREEENGRGNFPPRFSGLQFPNYSSELNVNALELDDSALYLCASSRQAEVEKLFFGSGTQLSVL.

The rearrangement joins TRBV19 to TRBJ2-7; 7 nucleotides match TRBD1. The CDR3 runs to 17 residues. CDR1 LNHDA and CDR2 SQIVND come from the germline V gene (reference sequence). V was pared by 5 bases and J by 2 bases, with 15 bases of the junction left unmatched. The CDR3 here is CASSSAWGQDRAYEQYF. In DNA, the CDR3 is TGTGCCAGTAGTTCGGCGTGGGGGCAAGACAGGGCCTACGAGCAGTACTTC.

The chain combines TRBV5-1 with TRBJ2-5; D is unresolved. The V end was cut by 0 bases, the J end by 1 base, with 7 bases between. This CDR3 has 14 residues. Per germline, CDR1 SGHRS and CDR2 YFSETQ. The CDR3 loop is CASSLAGSQETQYF. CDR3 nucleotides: TGCGCCAGCAGCTTGGCCGGGTCCCAAGAGACCCAGTACTTC.

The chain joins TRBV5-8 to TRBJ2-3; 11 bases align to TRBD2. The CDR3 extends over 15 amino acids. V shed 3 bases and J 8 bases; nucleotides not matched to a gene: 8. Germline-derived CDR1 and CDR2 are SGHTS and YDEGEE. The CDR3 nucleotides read TGTGCCAGCAGCTGGGGGACTAGCGGTGGTGGTACGCAGTATTTT. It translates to CASSWGTSGGGTQYF.

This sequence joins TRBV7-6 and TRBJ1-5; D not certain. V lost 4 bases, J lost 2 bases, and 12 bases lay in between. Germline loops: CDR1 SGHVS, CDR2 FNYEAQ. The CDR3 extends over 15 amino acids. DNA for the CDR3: TGTGCCAGCAGCTACGGGATGGGCGGCAATCAGCCCCAGCATTTT. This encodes CASSYGMGGNQPQHF. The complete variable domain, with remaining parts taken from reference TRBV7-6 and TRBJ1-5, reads GAGVSQSPRYKVTKRGQDVALRCDPISGHVSLYWYRQALGQGPEFLTYFNYEAQQDKSGLPNDRFSAERPEGSISTLTIQRTEQRDSAMYRCASSYGMGGNQPQHFGDGTRLSIL.

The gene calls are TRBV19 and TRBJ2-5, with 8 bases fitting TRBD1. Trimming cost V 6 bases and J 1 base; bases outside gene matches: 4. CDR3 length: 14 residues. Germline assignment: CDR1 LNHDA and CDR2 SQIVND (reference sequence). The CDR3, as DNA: TGTGCCAGTAGCTCGGGACAGGCCCAAGAGACCCAGTACTTC. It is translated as CASSSGQAQETQYF.

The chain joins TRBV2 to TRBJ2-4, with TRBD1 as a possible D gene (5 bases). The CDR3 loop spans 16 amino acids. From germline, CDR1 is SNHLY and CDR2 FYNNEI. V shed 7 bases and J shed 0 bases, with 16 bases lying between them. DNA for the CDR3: TGTGCCAGCACCTCGACAGAGCCCTTAGCCAAAAACATTCAGTACTTC. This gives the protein CASTSTEPLAKNIQYF.

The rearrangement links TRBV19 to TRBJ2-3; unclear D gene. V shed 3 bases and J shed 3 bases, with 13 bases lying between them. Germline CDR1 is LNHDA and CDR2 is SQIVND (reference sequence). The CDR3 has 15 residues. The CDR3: CASSIRITSTDTQYF. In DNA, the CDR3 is TGTGCCAGTAGTATCCGTATTACTTCTACAGATACGCAGTATTTT.

The CDR3 reads CASSDDIVVYGYTF. CDR3 bases: TGTGCCAGTAGTGACGACATAGTGGTCTATGGCTACACCTTC. V usage is TRBV19 and J usage is TRBJ1-2, with no clear D. Germline V gives CDR1 LNHDA, CDR2 SQIVND (reference sequence). There are 14 residues in the CDR3. V dropped 5 bases and J dropped 4 bases, with 14 bases sitting between them. The variable domain in full, completed from reference TRBV19 and TRBJ1-2, reads DGGITQSPKYLFRKEGQNVTLSCEQNLNHDAMYWYRQDPGQGLRLIYYSQIVNDFQKGDIAEGYSVSREKKESFPLTVTSAQKNPTAFYLCASSDDIVVYGYTFGSGTRLTVV.

CDR3 sequence reads: CASSSWTEVNSPLHF. CDR3 sequence (DNA): TGCGCCAGCAGCTCCTGGACAGAAGTGAATTCACCCCTCCACTTT. This chain uses TRBV4-1 with TRBJ1-6, with a weak D call TRBD1 (6 bases). CDR1 is MGHRA, CDR2 YSYEKL, per germline. CDR3 length: 15 residues. The V end lost 5 bases, the J end lost 7 bases, and 15 bases lay between the germline ends.

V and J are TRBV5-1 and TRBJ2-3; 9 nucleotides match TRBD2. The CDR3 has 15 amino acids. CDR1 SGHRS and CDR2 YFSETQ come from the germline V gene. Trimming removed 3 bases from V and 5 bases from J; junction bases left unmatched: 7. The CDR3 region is CASSSFGGGEDTQYF. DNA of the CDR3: TGCGCCAGCAGCTCCTTTGGCGGGGGGGAAGATACGCAGTATTTT.

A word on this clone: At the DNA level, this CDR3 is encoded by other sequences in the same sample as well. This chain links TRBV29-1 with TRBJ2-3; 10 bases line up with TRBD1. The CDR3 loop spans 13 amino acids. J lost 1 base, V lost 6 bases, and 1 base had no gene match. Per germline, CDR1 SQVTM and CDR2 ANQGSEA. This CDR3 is CSVGTGGTDTQYF. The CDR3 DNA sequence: TGCAGCGTCGGGACAGGGGGCACAGATACGCAGTATTTT.

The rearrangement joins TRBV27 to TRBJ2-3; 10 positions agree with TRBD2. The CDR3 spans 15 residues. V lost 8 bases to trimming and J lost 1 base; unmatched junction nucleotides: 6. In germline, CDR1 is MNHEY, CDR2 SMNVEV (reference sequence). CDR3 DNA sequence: TGTGCCAGCGGAGCAGGGACTAGCGGCACAGATACGCAGTATTTT. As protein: CASGAGTSGTDTQYF.

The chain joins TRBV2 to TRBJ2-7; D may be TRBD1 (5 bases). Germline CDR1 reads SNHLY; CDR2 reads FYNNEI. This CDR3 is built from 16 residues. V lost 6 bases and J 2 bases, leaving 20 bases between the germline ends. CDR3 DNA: TGTGCCAGCAGGAGGTCAGGGTCGGTTGGGACCTACGAGCAGTACTTC. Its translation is CASRRSGSVGTYEQYF.

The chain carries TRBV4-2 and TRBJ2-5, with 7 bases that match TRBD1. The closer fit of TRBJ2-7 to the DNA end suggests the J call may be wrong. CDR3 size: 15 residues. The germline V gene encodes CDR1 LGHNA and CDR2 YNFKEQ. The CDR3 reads CASSQDRDSFYEQYF. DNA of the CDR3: TGTGCCAGCAGCCAAGACCGGGACAGCTTCTACGAGCAGTACTTC.

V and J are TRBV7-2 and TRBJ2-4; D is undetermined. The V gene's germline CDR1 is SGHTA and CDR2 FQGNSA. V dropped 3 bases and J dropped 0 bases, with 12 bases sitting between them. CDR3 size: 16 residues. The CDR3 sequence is CASSFISEVAKNIQYF. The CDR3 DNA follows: TGTGCCAGCAGCTTTATTTCCGAGGTAGCCAAAAACATTCAGTACTTC.

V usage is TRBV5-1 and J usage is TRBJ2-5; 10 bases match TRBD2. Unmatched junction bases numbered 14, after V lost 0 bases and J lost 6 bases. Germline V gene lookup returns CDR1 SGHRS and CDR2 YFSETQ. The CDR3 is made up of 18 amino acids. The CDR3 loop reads CASSLGYLASGSLKTQYF. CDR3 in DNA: TGCGCCAGCAGCTTGGGTTATCTCGCTAGCGGGAGTTTAAAGACCCAGTACTTC.

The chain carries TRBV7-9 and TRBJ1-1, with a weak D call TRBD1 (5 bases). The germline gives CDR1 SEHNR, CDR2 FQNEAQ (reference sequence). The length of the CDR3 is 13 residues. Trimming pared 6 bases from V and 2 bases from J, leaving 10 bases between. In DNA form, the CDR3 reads TGTGCCAGCAGTCAGACAGTAAACACTGAAGCTTTCTTT. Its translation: CASSQTVNTEAFF. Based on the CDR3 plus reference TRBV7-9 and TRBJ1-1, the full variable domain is DTGVSQNPRHKITKRGQNVTFRCDPISEHNRLYWYRQTLGQGPEFLTYFQNEAQLEKSRLLSDRFSAERPKGSFSTLEIQRTEQGDSAMYLCASSQTVNTEAFFGQGTRLTVV.

The CDR3 spells CASKLTGGGNTEAFF. CDR3 sequence (DNA): TGTGCCAGTAAATTGACAGGGGGCGGGAACACTGAAGCTTTCTTT. The chain links TRBV19 to TRBJ1-1; 10 nucleotides match TRBD1. The trim removed 7 bases at V and 1 base at J, leaving 6 bases unmatched. Germline lookup yields CDR1 LNHDA and CDR2 SQIVND (reference sequence). The CDR3 sequence is 15 residues long. The variable domain in full, completed from reference TRBV19 and TRBJ1-1, reads DGGITQSPKYLFRKEGQNVTLSCEQNLNHDAMYWYRQDPGQGLRLIYYSQIVNDFQKGDIAEGYSVSREKKESFPLTVTSAQKNPTAFYLCASKLTGGGNTEAFFGQGTRLTVV.

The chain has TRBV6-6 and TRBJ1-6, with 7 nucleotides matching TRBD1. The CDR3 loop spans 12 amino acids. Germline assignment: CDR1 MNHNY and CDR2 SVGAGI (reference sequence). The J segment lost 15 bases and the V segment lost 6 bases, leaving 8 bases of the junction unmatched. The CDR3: CASSRGQDNLHF. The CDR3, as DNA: TGTGCCAGCAGCAGAGGACAGGACAACCTCCACTTT.

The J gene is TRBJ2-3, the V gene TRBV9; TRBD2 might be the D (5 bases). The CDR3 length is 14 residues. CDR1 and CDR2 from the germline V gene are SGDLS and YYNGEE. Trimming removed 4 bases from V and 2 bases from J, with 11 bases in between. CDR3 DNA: TGTGCCAGCAGCCTTTTTAGCGACACAGATACGCAGTATTTT. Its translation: CASSLFSDTDTQYF.